The 28 T cell receptor beta chains below come from one sample, sequenced in a study of blood T cell repertoires in COVID-19. The table came from immunoSEQ multiplex PCR; TCRdb's copy has only in-frame clones and leaves some out. This table holds about 250,000 clones, 82% found once. The sample was peripheral blood. These receptors were collected from a woman in her seventies with acute or convalescent COVID-19.

Here the CDR3 reads CASSELGHSTDTQYF. For the CDR3, the DNA is TGTGCCAGCAGTGAACTAGGACATAGCACAGATACGCAGTATTTT. The rearrangement uses TRBV6-1 and TRBJ2-3, with a tentative D call TRBD1 (5 bases). The CDR3 has 15 residues. Germline V gene sequence: CDR1 MNHNS, CDR2 SASEGT. V gave up 2 bases and J gave up 0 bases, with 9 bases separating them.

The count of this clone is one. The chain combines TRBV7-2 with TRBJ2-1; 7 nucleotides match TRBD2. Germline V gene sequence: CDR1 SGHTA, CDR2 FQGNSA. V lost 7 bases to trimming and J lost 4 bases; unmatched junction nucleotides: 10. This CDR3 contains 15 residues. The DNA of the CDR3 is TGTGCCAGCACCGTTAACGGGGGGACTTACAATGAGCAGTTCTTC. The encoded protein is CASTVNGGTYNEQFF.

V usage is TRBV24-1 and J usage is TRBJ1-2; TRBD1 agrees at 8 bases. Losses at the gene ends were 1 base for V and 4 bases for J; bases not matched to a gene: 1. Germline V CDR1 and CDR2: KGHDR, SFDVKD. The CDR3 has 14 residues. The CDR3 region has the DNA TGTGCCACCAGTGATTTCGACAGGGGCTATGGCTACACCTTC. Its protein product is CATSDFDRGYGYTF.

This clone was picked up a small number of times. J is TRBJ1-5 and V is TRBV10-1; 7 nucleotides align to TRBD1. There are 12 residues in the CDR3. V gave up 10 bases and J gave up 3 bases; unmatched junction bases: 3. Germline V lookup: CDR1 WNHNN, CDR2 SYGVQD (reference sequence). This CDR3 is CANGTVNQPQHF. CDR3 nucleotides: TGCGCCAACGGGACAGTCAATCAGCCCCAGCATTTT.

The chain is built from TRBV19 and TRBJ1-4; 7 nucleotides match TRBD1. The CDR3 totals 16 residues. The ends lost 3 bases at V and 0 bases at J; junction bases unmatched: 4. CDR1 and CDR2 (germline): LNHDA, SQIVND (reference sequence). The CDR3: CASSIRGTATNEKLFF. The CDR3 DNA follows: TGTGCCAGTAGTATTAGGGGGACAGCAACTAATGAAAAACTGTTTTTT.

V is TRBV18 and J is TRBJ1-1; TRBD1 matches 11 bases. Germline CDR1 KGHSH, CDR2 LQKENI. The CDR3 is 16 residues long. Unmatched junction bases numbered 8, after V lost 4 bases and J lost 4 bases. The CDR3: CASSLGTGGVSTEAFF. DNA for the CDR3: TGTGCCAGCTCACTGGGGACAGGGGGTGTGAGCACTGAAGCTTTCTTT.

V and J are TRBV28 and TRBJ2-3; TRBD2 matches at 9 bases. V shed 3 bases, J shed 1 base, and the junction held 2 bases outside the gene matches. The CDR3 is 15 residues long. From germline, CDR1 is MDHEN and CDR2 SYDVKM. The CDR3 is CASSLLAGRTDTQYF. CDR3 nucleotides: TGTGCCAGCAGTTTGCTAGCGGGACGCACAGATACGCAGTATTTT.

The V call is TRBV10-3, the J call TRBJ1-2; 8 bases map to TRBD1. V was clipped by 6 bases and J by 0 bases; unmatched bases: 12. Germline loops: CDR1 ENHRY, CDR2 SYGVKD. The CDR3 length is 17 residues. This chain's CDR3 is CAIRTGGDYGANYGYTF. The CDR3 nucleotides read TGTGCCATCAGAACAGGGGGAGATTACGGGGCTAACTATGGCTACACCTTC.

The chain recombines TRBV2 with TRBJ2-3; D unclear. CDR3 size: 14 residues. V dropped 7 bases and J dropped 2 bases, with 13 bases sitting between them. Germline V CDR1 and CDR2: SNHLY, FYNNEI. The CDR3 DNA follows: TGTGCCAGCACCGCCATCACCTACACAGATACGCAGTATTTT. This sequence encodes CASTAITYTDTQYF.

This clone was picked up one time. The chain carries TRBV6-4 and TRBJ1-1; a possible D gene is TRBD1 (6 bases). Trimming cost V 0 bases and J 7 bases, with 12 bases left between them. Germline V lookup: CDR1 MRHNA, CDR2 SNTAGT. CDR3 size: 14 residues. CDR3 loop: CASSDSGHKGEAFF. In DNA form, the CDR3 reads TGTGCCAGCAGTGACTCGGGACACAAGGGTGAAGCTTTCTTT.

This chain joins TRBV30 and TRBJ1-5, with D possibly being TRBD1 (5 bases). This CDR3 contains 13 residues. The ends were cut back, 3 bases at V and 1 base at J, with 7 bases in the middle. Germline CDR1 is GTSNPN and CDR2 is SVGIG (reference sequence). The CDR3 DNA reads TGTGCCTGGAGCCAGGGCAGCAATCAGCCCCAGCATTTT. It yields the protein CAWSQGSNQPQHF.

This clone has more than one count but fewer than ten. The rearrangement uses TRBV27 and TRBJ1-2, with TRBD1 matching over 10 bases. CDR1 and CDR2 from the germline V gene are MNHEY and SMNVEV (reference sequence). V gave up 4 bases and J gave up 8 bases; unmatched junction bases: 13. The CDR3 runs 16 residues. CDR3 nucleotides: TGTGCCAGCAGTTCATACGCCCCGGGACAGGGGAAGGGCTACACCTTC. This sequence encodes CASSSYAPGQGKGYTF.

The CDR3, as DNA: TGCAGTGCTACTGGACTGGAAGAGCAGTTCTTC. Translating it yields CSATGLEEQFF. The V call is TRBV20-1, the J call TRBJ2-1, with D perhaps TRBD2 (5 bases). V lost 4 bases, J lost 10 bases, and 11 bases lay in between. Germline lookup yields CDR1 DFQATT and CDR2 SNEGSKA (reference sequence). This CDR3 has 11 residues.

The chain has TRBV2 and TRBJ2-7; 8 nucleotides line up with TRBD1. V lost 4 bases to trimming and J lost 3 bases; unmatched junction nucleotides: 5. Germline V CDR1 and CDR2: SNHLY, FYNNEI. The CDR3 loop spans 14 amino acids. The CDR3 bases are TGTGCCAGCAGTGCTGACAGGGGAGTCTACGAGCAGTACTTC. Amino acid sequence: CASSADRGVYEQYF.

This clone was recorded once. V is TRBV18 and J is TRBJ2-5; 7 nucleotides match TRBD2. J gave up 4 bases and V 6 bases, and 8 bases lay outside the gene matches. In germline, CDR1 is KGHSH, CDR2 LQKENI. The CDR3 has 14 amino acids. Written as DNA, the CDR3 is TGTGCCAGCTCCTCGGGACTATCGGTAGAGACCCAGTACTTC. This translates into CASSSGLSVETQYF.

V gene TRBV18 combines with J gene TRBJ1-1, with 7 nucleotides matching TRBD1. Germline CDR1 and CDR2: KGHSH and LQKENI. The CDR3 consists of 17 residues. V lost 2 bases, J lost 0 bases, and 9 bases stayed unmatched. The CDR3 coding sequence is TGTGCCAGCTCACCATTTACCTTGACAGGGATGAACACTGAAGCTTTCTTT. It translates to CASSPFTLTGMNTEAFF.

The chain employs TRBV7-6 and TRBJ2-6; 7 nucleotides agree with TRBD1. After removal of 2 bases from V and 4 bases from J, the junction contained 8 bases not matched to a gene. Looked up from germline, CDR1 is SGHVS and CDR2 is FNYEAQ. This CDR3 has 17 residues. The CDR3 DNA sequence: TGTGCCAGCAGCTTATGGGGCACAGGGGTCGGGGCCAACGTCCTGACTTTC. This codes for CASSLWGTGVGANVLTF.

This clone came up a few times. The chain has TRBV7-2 and TRBJ1-1; D uncertain. The V gene lost 5 bases and the J gene lost 3 bases, with 13 bases spanning the gap. Germline CDR1 and CDR2: SGHTA and FQGNSA. This CDR3 is built from 14 residues. The CDR3 protein is CASSPTLADTEAFF. The CDR3 DNA reads as TGTGCCAGCAGCCCTACGTTAGCGGACACTGAAGCTTTCTTT.

V and J are TRBV9 and TRBJ1-2; 10 bases line up with TRBD1. This CDR3 is built from 14 residues. CDR1 SGDLS and CDR2 YYNGEE come from the germline V gene. J lost 6 bases, V lost 0 bases, and 2 bases had no gene match. The CDR3 bases are TGTGCCAGCAGCGTAGGTGGGACAGGGGATGGCTACACCTTC. Translation gives CASSVGGTGDGYTF.

The chain uses TRBV7-9 and TRBJ1-2; D gene unclear. The germline V and J ends were trimmed by 6 bases and 7 bases, with 15 bases remaining between them. Germline V gene sequence: CDR1 SEHNR, CDR2 FQNEAQ (reference sequence). This CDR3 is 13 amino acids long. The CDR3 DNA is TGTGCCAGCAGAGCGTTAGGTGTTTCTGGCTACACCTTC. Residues: CASRALGVSGYTF.

V usage is TRBV3-1 (or the pseudogene TRBV3-2) and J usage is TRBJ1-2; maybe TRBD1 (6 bases). CDR1 is LGHDT and CDR2 is YNNKEL in the germline V gene (reference sequence). Trimming stripped 2 bases from V and 8 bases from J, with 9 bases between. The CDR3 extends over 12 amino acids. The DNA for the CDR3 is TGTGCCAGCAGCCAACTACAGGGAGGCTACACCTTC. Protein: CASSQLQGGYTF.

The chain recombines TRBV7-8 with TRBJ2-6; 8 nucleotides line up with TRBD2. Germline CDR1 and CDR2: SGHVS and FQNEAQ. This CDR3 is built from 16 residues. Trimming removed 5 bases from V and 0 bases from J; junction bases left unmatched: 3. This chain's CDR3 is CASSRGTSSGANVLTF. DNA of the CDR3: TGTGCCAGCAGCCGAGGGACTAGCTCTGGGGCCAACGTCCTGACTTTC.

CDR3 DNA: TGTGCCAGCAGCACCCACAGGGGTGGTCAGCCCCAGCATTTT. It translates to CASSTHRGGQPQHF. This rearrangement joins TRBV21-1 to TRBJ1-5; no check of the table's D call, TRBD1, against the DNA was made. TRBV21-1 is a recognized pseudogene. The CDR3 is 14 amino acids.

A single count supports this clone. J is TRBJ1-1 and V is TRBV7-2; no clear D. CDR1 and CDR2 (germline): SGHTA, FQGNSA. The CDR3 length is 14 residues. Trimming left V 3 bases short and J 1 base short, with 9 bases between. CDR3 nucleotides: TGTGCCAGCAGCTTTACGGCTAGGAACACTGAAGCTTTCTTT. As protein: CASSFTARNTEAFF.

This clone was counted once. CDR3 in DNA: TGTGCCAGCAGCGTTACGGACACCCGCAATACCCTCCACTTT. This sequence encodes CASSVTDTRNTLHF. The chain joins TRBV9 to TRBJ1-6; D is perhaps TRBD1 (5 bases). The CDR3 is 14 residues long. V gave up 2 bases and J gave up 14 bases, with 17 bases separating them. Per germline, CDR1 SGDLS and CDR2 YYNGEE.

V and J are TRBV10-3 and TRBJ2-1, with 10 bases lining up with TRBD1. This CDR3 comprises 15 residues. V was pared by 6 bases and J by 2 bases, with 4 bases of the junction left unmatched. Germline CDR1 reads ENHRY; CDR2 reads SYGVKD. CDR3 in DNA: TGTGCCATCAGCTCCGGGACAGGGGCCTACAATGAGCAGTTCTTC. Translated: CAISSGTGAYNEQFF.

This clone has only one observation. V gene TRBV5-1 combines with J gene TRBJ1-2; possibly TRBD1 for D (5 bases). The germline V gene encodes CDR1 SGHRS and CDR2 YFSETQ. The CDR3 totals 15 residues. The ends were cut back, 3 bases at V and 4 bases at J, with 16 bases in the middle. CDR3 nucleotide sequence: TGCGCCAGCAGCTCGGGACTCACTACGATCTATGGCTACACCTTC. Encoded protein: CASSSGLTTIYGYTF.

This chain connects TRBV5-1 to TRBJ2-2; TRBD2 matches at 8 bases. There are 15 residues in the CDR3. The V segment lost 7 bases and the J segment 4 bases; nucleotides outside the gene matches: 9. The germline CDR1 and CDR2 sequences are SGHRS and YFSETQ. The CDR3 bases are TGCGCCAGCGGGTCGGGGGGGCCGAGCACCGGGGAGCTGTTTTTT. This sequence encodes CASGSGGPSTGELFF.